These 18 T cell receptor beta chains were all obtained from the same sample, sequenced in a study of OX40 agonist ivuxolimab in advanced cancers. The protocol was immunoSEQ multiplex PCR, while the TCRdb copy is restricted to in-frame clones and leaves out a portion. This table holds roughly 86,000 clones, 85% to 95% found once. Specimen: CD4+ or CD8+ T cells sorted from blood, collected in a trial of the OX40 agonist ivuxolimab. The receptors here all came from an adult with an advanced solid tumor such as melanoma, head and neck, liver or kidney cancer.

The chain's CDR3 is CASNVGYSYEQYF. The CDR3 DNA reads as TGTGCCAGCAACGTGGGGTACTCCTACGAGCAGTACTTC. The chain recombines TRBV2 with TRBJ2-7, with no clear D. CDR3 size: 13 residues. With 7 bases removed from V and 0 bases from J, the gap between germline ends came to 10 bases. CDR1 SNHLY and CDR2 FYNNEI come from the germline V gene.

The chain carries TRBV7-2 and TRBJ2-1; D not certain. The CDR3 sequence is 12 residues long. CDR1 is SGHTA and CDR2 is FQGNSA in the germline V gene. Trimming took 5 bases from V and 7 from J, leaving 9 bases between them. For the CDR3, the DNA is TGTGCCAGCAGCGAAAGCCTGAATGAGCAGTTCTTC. Its protein product is CASSESLNEQFF.

The chain carries TRBV11-3 and TRBJ2-2; TRBD1 or TRBD2 may be the D gene (5 bases each). V lost 5 bases, J lost 4 bases, and 14 bases lay in between. The CDR3 is made up of 15 amino acids. Germline CDR1 and CDR2: SGHNT and YENEEA. CDR3 nucleotide sequence: TGTGCCAGCAGCGGAGTGAGGGGAATCACCGGGGAGCTGTTTTTT. Translated: CASSGVRGITGELFF. Variable domain in full (rest from reference TRBV11-3 and TRBJ2-2): EAGVVQSPRYKIIEKKQPVAFWCNPISGHNTLYWYLQNLGQGPELLIRYENEEAVDDSQLPKDRFSAERLKGVDSTLKIQPAELGDSAVYLCASSGVRGITGELFFGEGSRLTVL.

The gene calls are TRBV27 and TRBJ1-1; D unresolved. Deletions cut 6 bases from V and 1 base from J, with 9 bases between. The CDR3 is 13 residues long. Germline CDR1 reads MNHEY; CDR2 reads SMNVEV (reference sequence). CDR3 sequence reads: CASSPWGNTEAFF. The CDR3 nucleotides read TGTGCCAGCAGCCCTTGGGGGAACACTGAAGCTTTCTTT.

The chain recombines TRBV7-6 with TRBJ1-5; 7 positions match TRBD1. Germline V lookup: CDR1 SGHVS, CDR2 FNYEAQ. V shed 5 bases, J shed 12 bases, and the junction held 13 bases outside the gene matches. The CDR3 extends over 14 amino acids. The CDR3 region is CASSPGTAGGNQHF. The DNA for the CDR3 is TGTGCCAGCAGCCCGGGGACAGCCGGGGGGAACCAGCATTTT.

The chain carries TRBV7-9 and TRBJ2-3; D ambiguous. The germline gives CDR1 SEHNR, CDR2 FQNEAQ (reference sequence). Trimming stripped 5 bases from V and 4 bases from J, with 1 base between. There are 10 residues in the CDR3. CDR3 bases: TGTGCCAGCAGCCCAGATACGCAGTATTTT. It specifies CASSPDTQYF. Complete variable domain (other parts from reference TRBV7-9 and TRBJ2-3): DTGVSQNPRHKITKRGQNVTFRCDPISEHNRLYWYRQTLGQGPEFLTYFQNEAQLEKSRLLSDRFSAERPKGSFSTLEIQRTEQGDSAMYLCASSPDTQYFGPGTRLTVL.

This chain joins TRBV27 and TRBJ2-1, with TRBD2 matching 7 bases. The CDR3 spans 14 residues. Looked up from germline, CDR1 is MNHEY and CDR2 is SMNVEV (reference sequence). V shed 5 bases, J shed 4 bases, and the junction held 5 bases outside the gene matches. CDR3 residues: CASSGGRVYNEQFF. In DNA form, the CDR3 reads TGTGCCAGCAGTGGGGGGAGGGTTTACAATGAGCAGTTCTTC.

In its sample, this clone was seen once. The chain carries TRBV28 and TRBJ2-2; 10 nucleotides align to TRBD2. Germline loops: CDR1 MDHEN, CDR2 SYDVKM. With 2 bases clipped from V and 4 bases from J, the junction kept 7 bases outside the gene matches. This CDR3 is built from 17 residues. The CDR3 loop is CASSLPLAGAFTGELFF. CDR3 bases: TGTGCCAGCAGTTTACCCCTAGCGGGAGCCTTCACCGGGGAGCTGTTTTTT.

The rearrangement joins TRBV11-2 to TRBJ2-7; TRBD2 matches 10 bases. This CDR3 has 15 residues. V shed 4 bases and J 1 base; nucleotides not matched to a gene: 4. Germline lookup yields CDR1 SGHAT and CDR2 FQNNGV. Here the CDR3 reads CASSSRTSGSYEQYF. CDR3 nucleotide sequence: TGTGCCAGCAGCTCTAGGACTAGCGGTTCCTACGAGCAGTACTTC. Combining the CDR3 with reference TRBV11-2 and TRBJ2-7 gives the whole variable domain EAGVAQSPRYKIIEKRQSVAFWCNPISGHATLYWYQQILGQGPKLLIQFQNNGVVDDSQLPKDRFSAERLKGVDSTLKIQPAKLEDSAVYLCASSSRTSGSYEQYFGPGTRLTVT.

The V call is TRBV27, the J call TRBJ2-2; D not certain. The germline V gene encodes CDR1 MNHEY and CDR2 SMNVEV (reference sequence). The CDR3 has 14 amino acids. Trimming stripped 5 bases from V and 4 bases from J, with 11 bases between. As DNA, the CDR3 is TGTGCCAGCAGTAGAGGCCTCATCACCGGGGAGCTGTTTTTT. The encoded protein is CASSRGLITGELFF.

V usage is TRBV14 and J usage is TRBJ2-3, with TRBD2 matching 16 bases. Germline V gene sequence: CDR1 SGHDN, CDR2 FVKESK. The CDR3 consists of 17 residues. Trimming at V came to 3 bases and at J to 4 bases, leaving 4 bases not matched to a gene. Here the CDR3 reads CASSQGTSGRVADTQYF. The DNA of the CDR3 is TGTGCCAGCAGCCAGGGGACTAGCGGGAGGGTCGCAGATACGCAGTATTTT.

This chain uses TRBV28 with TRBJ2-5, with TRBD1 as a possible D gene (7 bases). V was trimmed by 6 bases and J by 4 bases, leaving 18 bases between them. The CDR3 is made up of 15 amino acids. Germline CDR1 is MDHEN and CDR2 is SYDVKM. The CDR3 spells CASRGGQRPGETQYF. The CDR3 nucleotides are TGTGCCAGCAGGGGGGGACAGCGCCCCGGAGAGACCCAGTACTTC.

V is TRBV7-6 and J is TRBJ2-1; a possible D gene is TRBD1 (6 bases). The CDR3 totals 13 residues. Per germline, CDR1 SGHVS and CDR2 FNYEAQ. V lost 5 bases and J 9 bases, leaving 14 bases between the germline ends. This CDR3 is CASSRGQISEQFF. CDR3 nucleotide sequence: TGTGCCAGCAGCCGCGGACAGATTTCTGAGCAGTTCTTC.

The rearrangement joins TRBV25-1 to TRBJ1-4; D call uncertain. CDR1 is MGHDK and CDR2 is SYGVNS in the germline V gene. V shed 5 bases and J shed 1 base, with 11 bases lying between them. The CDR3 totals 15 residues. The CDR3: CASSSPRKTNEKLFF. The CDR3 DNA is TGTGCCAGCAGTAGCCCCAGGAAAACTAATGAAAAACTGTTTTTT.

The chain is built from TRBV9 and TRBJ1-2, with D perhaps TRBD1 (6 bases). The CDR3 spans 11 residues. The germline V gene has CDR1 SGDLS and CDR2 YYNGEE. V dropped 7 bases and J dropped 2 bases, with 6 bases sitting between them. CDR3 in amino acids: CASQGNYGYTF. CDR3 in DNA: TGTGCCAGCCAGGGGAACTATGGCTACACCTTC.

The chain couples TRBV7-3 to TRBJ2-1; D gene ambiguous. CDR1 SGHTA and CDR2 FQGTGA come from the germline V gene. V lost 1 base and J lost 6, with 10 bases in between. The CDR3 runs to 14 residues. The CDR3 nucleotides are TGTGCCAGCAGCTTAATAGTGGGATCCAATGAGCAGTTCTTC. It translates to CASSLIVGSNEQFF.

J is TRBJ2-3 and V is TRBV4-3, with 12 bases aligning to TRBD2. The CDR3 is made up of 14 amino acids. Germline V gene lookup returns CDR1 LGHNA and CDR2 YSLEER. The ends lost 4 bases at V and 6 bases at J; junction bases unmatched: 2. The CDR3 is CASSLTSGRDTQYF. The CDR3 nucleotides are TGCGCCAGCAGCCTCACTAGCGGGAGGGATACGCAGTATTTT.

The chain carries TRBV4-3 and TRBJ1-1, with D unresolved. V lost 5 bases and J 0 bases, leaving 7 bases between the germline ends. The CDR3 covers 13 residues. Looked up from germline, CDR1 is LGHNA and CDR2 is YSLEER. In DNA, the CDR3 is TGCGCCAGCAGCATGACGGTGAACACTGAAGCTTTCTTT. It is translated as CASSMTVNTEAFF.